Listed below are T cell receptor beta chains from one sample, sequenced in a study of T-cell reconstitution after alpha-beta-depleted transplantation in children. Each CDR3 protein is one row after TCRdb ran MiXCR on the PCR reads. Among roughly 790,000 distinct CDR3 sequences listed, 15% to 20% were seen once. The specimen was PBMCs, mostly from graft donor cells, collected 360 days after TCRalphabeta/CD19-depleted stem cell transplant. Every receptor here comes from a male patient aged 5 to 17 who had a stem cell transplant for acute lymphoblastic leukemia, so the T cells may come from the graft donor. CDR3s include the opening cysteine and the closing phenylalanine or tryptophan. Fields, in order: D gene, J gene, V gene, clone size, CDR3 DNA, CDR3 protein. D genes are given only for firm matches. Some rows mark clone size as missing; the rest say once, few, many or name a class of expanded clone.

d_gene: TRBD1; j_gene: TRBJ2-1; v_gene: TRBV20-1; abundance: .; CDR3nt: TGCAGTGCAGCCGGACAGGGCTTTGGTGAGCAGTTCTTC; CDR3aa: CSAAGQGFGEQFF
d_gene: TRBD2; j_gene: TRBJ2-1; v_gene: TRBV12-3/TRBV12-4; abundance: .; CDR3nt: TGTGCCAGCAGACGACTAGCGGGAGGACCAGGTAATTCCTACAATGAGCAGTTCTTC; CDR3aa: CASRRLAGGPGNSYNEQFF
d_gene: TRBD1; j_gene: TRBJ1-1; v_gene: TRBV20-1; abundance: few; CDR3nt: TGCAGTGCGCGACAGGGACCCTTGAACACTGAAGCTTTCTTT; CDR3aa: CSARQGPLNTEAFF
d_gene: .; j_gene: TRBJ2-1; v_gene: TRBV5-1; abundance: .; CDR3nt: TGCGCCAGCAGCTTGGAAGGGGCTGAGCAGTTCTTC; CDR3aa: CASSLEGAEQFF
d_gene: TRBD2; j_gene: TRBJ2-2; v_gene: TRBV5-1; abundance: .; CDR3nt: TGCGCCAGCAGCCCTACTAGCGGAAAGACCGGGGAGCTGTTTTTT; CDR3aa: CASSPTSGKTGELFF
d_gene: .; j_gene: TRBJ2-1; v_gene: TRBV10-3; abundance: .; CDR3nt: TGTGCCATCAGAGAGAGGGGCTACAATGAGCAGTTCTTC; CDR3aa: CAIRERGYNEQFF
d_gene: .; j_gene: TRBJ1-1; v_gene: TRBV5-1; abundance: .; CDR3nt: TGCGCCAGCAGCTTGCCGGGTTTCACTGAAGCTTTCTTT; CDR3aa: CASSLPGFTEAFF
d_gene: .; j_gene: TRBJ2-3; v_gene: TRBV12-3/TRBV12-4; abundance: few; CDR3nt: TGTGCCAGCAGTTTAAATACATATACTAGCACAGATACGCAGTATTTT; CDR3aa: CASSLNTYTSTDTQYF
d_gene: TRBD1; j_gene: TRBJ2-7; v_gene: TRBV27; abundance: .; CDR3nt: TGTGCCAGCACTCCCGGGACAGGGTTTGAGCAGTACTTC; CDR3aa: CASTPGTGFEQYF
d_gene: .; j_gene: TRBJ2-5; v_gene: TRBV21-1; abundance: .; CDR3nt: TGTGCCAGCAGCAGATTAGCGGGAGCGGAACAAGAGACCCAGTACTTC; CDR3aa: CASSRLAGAEQETQYF
d_gene: TRBD1; j_gene: TRBJ1-4; v_gene: TRBV5-1; abundance: .; CDR3nt: TGCGCCGGCAGCGACCCACTCGACAGGGGTGTAACTAATGAAAAACTGTTTTTT; CDR3aa: CAGSDPLDRGVTNEKLFF
d_gene: .; j_gene: TRBJ2-7; v_gene: TRBV24-1; abundance: .; CDR3nt: TGTGCCACCAGTGGCGGGACTGAGAGCTCCTACGAGCAGTACTTC; CDR3aa: CATSGGTESSYEQYF
d_gene: TRBD2; j_gene: TRBJ2-1; v_gene: TRBV29-1; abundance: .; CDR3nt: TGCAGCGTTGACCCGGGGGGGGATGAGCAGTTCTTC; CDR3aa: CSVDPGGDEQFF
d_gene: TRBD2; j_gene: TRBJ2-3; v_gene: TRBV9; abundance: few; CDR3nt: TGTGCCAGCAGCGTAGGTCAGATAGCGGGAAGACGGGATACGCAGTATTTT; CDR3aa: CASSVGQIAGRRDTQYF
d_gene: TRBD2; j_gene: TRBJ2-3; v_gene: TRBV12-3/TRBV12-4; abundance: many; CDR3nt: TGTGCCAGCAGTTTGGGAGAAGCGGGAGGCCCAGATACGCAGTATTTT; CDR3aa: CASSLGEAGGPDTQYF